The rows below give T cell receptor beta chains drawn from one sample of a study of CD8+ T cells in alopecia areata. This table comes from immunoSEQ multiplex PCR, and its TCRdb copy is limited to in-frame clones, with some not included. The data show about 90,000 clones, with roughly 45% seen just once and around 20% held by the top ten. This specimen consisted of CD8+ T cells sorted from blood, obtained at week 24, from a patient treated with tofacitinib. The receptors stem from a human donor with alopecia areata. CDR3s include the opening cysteine and the closing phenylalanine or tryptophan. Fields, in order: V gene, J gene, D gene, clone size, CDR3 DNA, CDR3 protein. The D gene is left open where the match is weak. Some rows have no size entry. The others give once, few or many, or a class for an expanded clone.

>TRBV6-5|TRBJ1-1|.|.
TGTGCCAGCAGTTATAGCTGGGGGGGCAACACTGAAGCTTTCTTT
CASSYSWGGNTEAFF
>TRBV4-1|TRBJ1-2|.|.
TGCGCCAGCAGCCAAACGACGATAACTACGGGCTACACCTTC
CASSQTTITTGYTF
>TRBV9|TRBJ2-7|.|.
TGTGCCAGCAGCCCCCCTGGCTCCTACGAGCAGTACTTC
CASSPPGSYEQYF
>TRBV7-3|TRBJ2-7|.|few
TGTGCCAGCAGCTCGGGACTGGGACCTGCCTACGAGCAGTACTTC
CASSSGLGPAYEQYF
>TRBV27|TRBJ2-5|TRBD2|.
TGTGCCAGCGGTCCTAGCGGGAGGCCCCAAGAGACCCAGTACTTC
CASGPSGRPQETQYF
>TRBV6-1|TRBJ2-1|.|few
TGTGCCAGCAGTGGCCTCATTAGCGGCGACTCCTACAATGAGCAGTTCTTC
CASSGLISGDSYNEQFF
>TRBV15|TRBJ1-5|TRBD1|few
TGTGCCACCAGCACAGGGGGGCAAGGCAATCAGCCCCAGCATTTT
CATSTGGQGNQPQHF
>TRBV27|TRBJ2-7|TRBD1|once
TGTGCCAGCACCTCGACAGGGGCCCACTACGAGCAGTACTTC
CASTSTGAHYEQYF
>TRBV4-1|TRBJ2-7|TRBD2|.
TGCGCCAGCAGCCAGGGTCTGGGACTAGCGCACTACGAGCAGTACTTC
CASSQGLGLAHYEQYF
>TRBV6-1|TRBJ2-7|TRBD2|once
TGTGCCAGCAGTGAAGATGGGCTAGCGGATTACGAGCAGTACTTC
CASSEDGLADYEQYF
>TRBV9|TRBJ1-4|.|.
TGTGCCAGCAGCGTAGCGGACAGCGGTGCGAAACTGTTTTTT
CASSVADSGAKLFF
>TRBV7-9|TRBJ2-1|.|.
TGTGCCAGCAGCTCCCCGTCCAACTCCTACAATGAGCAGTTCTTC
CASSSPSNSYNEQFF
>TRBV9|TRBJ2-3|.|once
TGTGCCAGCAGCGTAGTAGCGGACATCACAGATACGCAGTATTTT
CASSVVADITDTQYF
>TRBV4-1|TRBJ1-5|.|few
TGCGCCAGCAGCCAAGTGTCCGCAAAGCCCCAGCATTTT
CASSQVSAKPQHF
>TRBV13|TRBJ1-1|TRBD1|.
TGTGCCAGCAGCCCCCAGGGGCGGACAGGGGGGAACACTGAAGCTTTCTTT
CASSPQGRTGGNTEAFF
>TRBV6-5|TRBJ2-7|.|few
TGTGCCAGCGGTTACTTAAACTACGAGCAGTACTTC
CASGYLNYEQYF
>TRBV7-8|TRBJ2-7|.|.
TGTGCCAGCAGCTCGGACTCGGCCTACGAGCAGTACTTC
CASSSDSAYEQYF
>TRBV27|TRBJ2-3|TRBD2|.
TGTGCCAGCAGTGCCTTGGGACTAGCGGGTCCAGATACGCAGTATTTT
CASSALGLAGPDTQYF
>TRBV19|TRBJ2-5|.|few
TGTGCCAGTAGTATGGTTTGGCGGGAGACCCAGTACTTC
CASSMVWRETQYF
>TRBV27|TRBJ2-7|TRBD2|.
TGTGCCAGCAGTTTAGGTAGCGGGATTGCCGAGCAGTACTTC
CASSLGSGIAEQYF
>TRBV11-3|TRBJ2-1|.|.
TGTGCCAGCAGCTGGACGACCAATGAGCAGTTCTTC
CASSWTTNEQFF
>TRBV29-1|TRBJ1-1|.|.
TGCAGCGTCTCCGGAACCGGGACATCCATGAACACTGAAGCTTTCTTT
CSVSGTGTSMNTEAFF
>TRBV9|TRBJ2-5|.|.
TGTGCCAGCAGCGTAGATACAGGGCCAGAGACCCAGTACTTC
CASSVDTGPETQYF
>TRBV4-1|TRBJ2-1|TRBD2|few
TGCGCCAGCAGCCAAGGAGACAGCGGGAGCTCCTACAATGAGCAGTTCTTC
CASSQGDSGSSYNEQFF
>TRBV7-9|TRBJ2-5|.|few
TGTGCCAGCAGCAAATCAACGCGGGACCAATTGGAGACCCAGTACTTC
CASSKSTRDQLETQYF
>TRBV30|TRBJ2-1|.|few
TGTGCCTGGAGTGTACTCCCTAGAAGCTCCTACAATGAGCAGTTCTTC
CAWSVLPRSSYNEQFF
>TRBV29-1|TRBJ1-2|.|.
TGCAGCGTTTACTATCGTGGGGGGGATAACTATGGCTACACCTTC
CSVYYRGGDNYGYTF
>TRBV28|TRBJ1-1|.|.
TGTGCCAGCAGTTTAACCGGGGTGAACACTGAAGCTTTCTTT
CASSLTGVNTEAFF
>TRBV25-1|TRBJ1-2|.|few
TGTGCCAGCAGTGTTGCAGGGGCCTCCTATGGCTACACCTTC
CASSVAGASYGYTF
>TRBV7-9|TRBJ2-1|.|few
TGTGCCAGCAGCATGGACAATGAGCAGTTCTTC
CASSMDNEQFF
>TRBV6-5|TRBJ1-5|TRBD1|.
TGTGCCAGCAGTTACGGGACAGACAGGCCCCAGCATTTT
CASSYGTDRPQHF
>TRBV9|TRBJ2-7|.|.
TGTGCCAGCAGCGTAAGGGGGGATTGGACCGAGCAGTACTTC
CASSVRGDWTEQYF
>TRBV2|TRBJ2-1|.|few
TGTGCCAGCAAATCCCGCTATGGTAGCGCAAATGAGCAGTTCTTC
CASKSRYGSANEQFF
>TRBV6-5|TRBJ1-4|.|.
TGTGCCAGCAGTTACCAACAGCCGCCTAATGAAAAACTGTTTTTT
CASSYQQPPNEKLFF
>TRBV27|TRBJ2-6|.|.
TGTGCCAGCAGTCCTAGGCCGCCGGGGGCCAACGTCCTGACTTTC
CASSPRPPGANVLTF
>TRBV4-1|TRBJ2-2|TRBD1|.
TGCGCCAGCAGTTTCGACAGGGCGGACACCGGGGAGCTGTTTTTT
CASSFDRADTGELFF
>TRBV20-1|TRBJ2-1|.|.
TGCAGTGCTAGAATAGGCAATGAGCAGTTCTTC
CSARIGNEQFF
>TRBV4-3|TRBJ2-7|TRBD1|.
TGCGCCAGCAGCCAACGGGACAGGGAAAGCTCCTACGAGCAGTACTTC
CASSQRDRESSYEQYF
>TRBV6-5|TRBJ2-2|.|.
TGTGCCAGCAGTCCCAGCGGAATCACCGGGGAGCTGTTTTTT
CASSPSGITGELFF
>TRBV2|TRBJ1-5|.|.
TGTGCCAGCAGTGTTTCTTCAGGGGCTTTCACGGGTCATCAGCCCCAGCATTTT
CASSVSSGAFTGHQPQHF
>TRBV6-5|TRBJ2-2|.|.
TGTGCCAGCAGTTACTTGTCCGGGGAGCTGTTTTTT
CASSYLSGELFF
>TRBV29-1|TRBJ2-7|TRBD2|few
TGCAGCGTTGTGGCGCTTGCGGGAGAGTCCTACGAGCAGTACTTC
CSVVALAGESYEQYF
>TRBV2|TRBJ1-1|TRBD1|.
TGTGCCAGCAGTCCAGGGGGCCGGGGTACTGAAGCTTTCTTT
CASSPGGRGTEAFF
>TRBV4-2|TRBJ2-1|TRBD2|.
TGTGCCAGCAGCCTCGGGACTAGCGGGAGCAATGAGCAGTTCTTC
CASSLGTSGSNEQFF
>TRBV19|TRBJ2-1|TRBD1|few
TGTGCCAGTAGCCACAGGGGATCCTACAATGAGCAGTTCTTC
CASSHRGSYNEQFF